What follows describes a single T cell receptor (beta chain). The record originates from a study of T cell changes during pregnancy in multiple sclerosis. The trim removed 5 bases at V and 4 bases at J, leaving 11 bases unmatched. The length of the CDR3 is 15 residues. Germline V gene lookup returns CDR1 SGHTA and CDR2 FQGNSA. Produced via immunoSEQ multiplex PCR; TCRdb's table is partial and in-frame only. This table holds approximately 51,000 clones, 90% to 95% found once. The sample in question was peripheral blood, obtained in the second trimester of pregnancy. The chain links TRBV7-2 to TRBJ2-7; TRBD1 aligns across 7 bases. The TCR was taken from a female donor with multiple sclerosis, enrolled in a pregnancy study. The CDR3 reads CASSESGGAAYEQYF. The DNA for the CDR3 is TGTGCCAGCAGCGAGTCAGGGGGTGCCGCATACGAGCAGTACTTC.